This TCR beta chain originates from a study of CXCR3-negative and CXCR3-positive naive CD8 T cells. Germline V CDR1 and CDR2: SGHDN, FVKESK. The CDR3 is made up of 15 amino acids. Study-wide findings and caveats: CXCR3-positive naive cells had TRB CDR3s that were more hydrophobic than CXCR3-negative naive cells had.

As to this clonotype: What it recognizes is unknown.

Sorts that each held 270,000 or so cells were run in triplicate for every CD8+ T cell subset. The TRB cDNA libraries were prepared by 5' RACE with UMI labels. No DNA is given; TCRdb re-called the 5' RACE reads and lists each CDR3 protein once. Here the sample table reports 50,000 to 75,000 distinct CDR3 sequences. The J gene is TRBJ2-7, the V gene TRBV14; TCRdb's D call, TRBD1, is unchecked because there is no DNA. The TCR originated in a human donor in good health. Some clones in this sample may be carry-over from other donors' samples. Sequencing was carried out using naive CXCR3- CD8+ T cells from blood. Subset: CD45RO-CCR7+CD27+CD95- naive CD8+ T cells lacking CXCR3 (TNR3-). CDR3 region: CASRPGHGFSYEQYF.